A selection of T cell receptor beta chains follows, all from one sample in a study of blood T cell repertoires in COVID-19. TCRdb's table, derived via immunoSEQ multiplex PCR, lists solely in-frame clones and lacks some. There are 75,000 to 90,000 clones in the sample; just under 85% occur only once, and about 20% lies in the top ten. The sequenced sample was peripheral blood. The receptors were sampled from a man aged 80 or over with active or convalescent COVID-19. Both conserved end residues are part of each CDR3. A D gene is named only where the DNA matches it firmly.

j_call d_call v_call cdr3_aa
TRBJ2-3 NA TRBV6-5 CASSYSSGLSDTQYF
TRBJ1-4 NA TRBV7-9 CASSLMSQGNEKLFF
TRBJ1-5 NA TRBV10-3 CAISGTHNQPQHF
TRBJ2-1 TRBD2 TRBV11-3 CASSLSRLAGLYNEQFF
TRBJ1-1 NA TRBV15 CATSSNRVRVSEAFF
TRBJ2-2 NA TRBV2 CASKGTETGELFF
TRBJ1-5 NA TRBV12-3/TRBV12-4 CASSSNSNQPQHF
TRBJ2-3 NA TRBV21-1 CASKQEGQYTDTQYF
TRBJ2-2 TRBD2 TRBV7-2 CASKSGGRVNTGELFF
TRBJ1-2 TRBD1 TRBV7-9 CASSYPEVGTAVNYGYTF
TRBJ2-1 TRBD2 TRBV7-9 CASSFSGGASGGNYNEQFF
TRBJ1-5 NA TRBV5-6 CASSFGFRGNQPQHF
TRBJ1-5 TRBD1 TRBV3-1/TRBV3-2 CASSRQGENQPQHF
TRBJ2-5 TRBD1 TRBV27 CASSSRTGLVGETQYF
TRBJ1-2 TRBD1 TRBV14 CASSQRQGAEGYTF
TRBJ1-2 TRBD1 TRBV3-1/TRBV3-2 CASSRTTGTGGYGYTF
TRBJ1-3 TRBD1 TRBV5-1 CASSLWGIRDSSGNTIYF
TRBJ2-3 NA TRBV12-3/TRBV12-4 CASRGYTDTQYF
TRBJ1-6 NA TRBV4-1 CASSLGRYNSPLHF
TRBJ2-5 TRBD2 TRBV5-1 CASSFAGTSINRVQETQYF
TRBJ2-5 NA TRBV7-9 CASSIPPGETQYF
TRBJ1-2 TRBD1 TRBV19 CASSPGQGTWGYTF
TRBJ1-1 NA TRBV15 CATSPTPGNGAFF
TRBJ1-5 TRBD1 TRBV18 CASSQTQGASNQPQHF
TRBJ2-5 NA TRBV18 CASAGARGQETQYF
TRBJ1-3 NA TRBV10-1 CASSEYRDGNTIYF
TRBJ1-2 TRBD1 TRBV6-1 CASSEPDRRGYTF
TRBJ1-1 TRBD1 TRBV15 CATSRGTANTEAFF
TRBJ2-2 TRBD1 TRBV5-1 CASGSWTGTPGELFF
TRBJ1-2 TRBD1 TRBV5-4 CASSLVGTGGGGYTF
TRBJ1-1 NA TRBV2 CASRDRQWGSTEAFF
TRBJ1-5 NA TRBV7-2 CASSSEADLSNQPQHF
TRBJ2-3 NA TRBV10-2 CASIELGASTDTQYF
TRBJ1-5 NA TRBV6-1 CASSEETGHNQPQHF
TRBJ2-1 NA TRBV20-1 CSASEDSYNEQFF
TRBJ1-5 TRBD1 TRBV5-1 CASSPGLGQGSLSNQPQHF
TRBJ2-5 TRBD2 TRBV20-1 CSASPGGSWNQETQYF
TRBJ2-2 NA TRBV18 CASSPLQGRNTGELFF
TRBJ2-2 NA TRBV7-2 CASSLRLHGELFF
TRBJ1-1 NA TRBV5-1 CASSLRGGNTEAFF